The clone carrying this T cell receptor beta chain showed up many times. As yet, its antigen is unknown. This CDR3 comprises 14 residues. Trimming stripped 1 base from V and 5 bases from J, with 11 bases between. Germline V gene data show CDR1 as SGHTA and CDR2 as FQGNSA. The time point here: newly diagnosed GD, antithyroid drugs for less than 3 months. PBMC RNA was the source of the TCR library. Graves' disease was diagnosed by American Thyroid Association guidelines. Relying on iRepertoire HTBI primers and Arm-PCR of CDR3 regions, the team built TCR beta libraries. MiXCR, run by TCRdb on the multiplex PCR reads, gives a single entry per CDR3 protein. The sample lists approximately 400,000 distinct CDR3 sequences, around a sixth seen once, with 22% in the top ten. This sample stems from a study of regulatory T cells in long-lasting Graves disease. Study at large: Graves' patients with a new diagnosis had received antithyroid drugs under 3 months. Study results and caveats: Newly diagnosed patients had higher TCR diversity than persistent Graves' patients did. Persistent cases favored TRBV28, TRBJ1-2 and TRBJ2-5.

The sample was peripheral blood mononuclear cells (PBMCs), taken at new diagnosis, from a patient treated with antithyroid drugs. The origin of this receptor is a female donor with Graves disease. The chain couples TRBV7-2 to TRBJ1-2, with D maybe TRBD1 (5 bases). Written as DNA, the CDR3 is TGTGCCAGCAGCTTAGAACAGGACCCTTATGGCTACACCTTC. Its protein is CASSLEQDPYGYTF.